This TCR beta chain is drawn from a study of blood T cell repertoires in COVID-19. TCRdb keeps only in-frame clones here, not all; method: immunoSEQ multiplex PCR. The sample consists of around 100,000 clones, roughly 87% of them appearing once. The length of the CDR3 is 13 residues. V lost 6 bases, J lost 0 bases, and 8 bases lay in between. Germline V gives CDR1 MNHEY, CDR2 SVGAGI. The J gene is TRBJ2-5, the V gene TRBV6-5; weak D call: TRBD1 (6 bases). This TCR was recovered from a man aged 30-40 years in a cohort sampled during active COVID-19. The sequenced sample was peripheral blood. The CDR3 here is CASRAGDQETQYF. For the CDR3, the DNA is TGTGCCAGCAGGGCAGGGGACCAAGAGACCCAGTACTTC.